Described below is a single TCR beta chain sequence and its context. What it binds is unknown. The CDR3 sequence is 11 residues long. The V and J ends lost 2 bases and 5 bases respectively, with 6 bases between them. Per the germline V gene, CDR1 is GTSNPN and CDR2 is SVGIG (reference sequence). The data were taken from a study of CD8 T cells in Susac syndrome. At the level of the study: Patients with Susac syndrome were therapy-naive, on corticosteroids, or on intravenous immunoglobulin alone at the time that blood was drawn.

An amount of RNA that ranged from about 0.45 to 1 ug was reverse transcribed with random hexamers. TCRdb re-called the immunoSEQ multiplex PCR reads with MiXCR, one entry per CDR3 protein. The sample has about 240,000 distinct CDR3 sequences, around 96% seen once; the top ten hold 0.1%. Study-level results: Clonal expansion was absent from the CD4+ T cell repertoires in Susac syndrome.

The sequence derives from a human donor with Susac syndrome. The sequenced sample was CD4+ T cells from PBMCs. This chain connects TRBV30 to TRBJ2-5, with D perhaps given as TRBD1 or TRBD2 (5 bases each). The CDR3 here is CAWSWGETQYF. The CDR3 coding sequence is TGTGCCTGGAGTTGGGGGGAGACCCAGTACTTC.